The TCR beta chain under discussion was sequenced for a study of blood T cell repertoires in COVID-19. Study in general: Spain, Italy and the United States supplied samples that represented acute and convalescent COVID-19. T cells, B-cell-depleted T cells, or PBMCs supplied cDNA or gDNA.

Comments on this clone: An end of the junction does not agree with germline; a read error may underlie this.

The method was immunoSEQ multiplex PCR; TCRdb's version includes in-frame clones alone and lacks a portion of them. Of approximately 350,000 clones in the sample, more than 70% were seen once. Germline V gene data show CDR1 as WNHNN and CDR2 as SYGVQD (reference sequence). CDR3 size: 11 residues. The sample comprised peripheral blood. The receptor was isolated from a man aged 35 to 55 with acute or convalescent COVID-19. The chain links TRBV10-1 to TRBJ2-1; the D is unclear. The CDR3 DNA follows: TGCGCCAGCAGTGACTACGATGAGCAGTTCTTC. Encoded protein: CASSDYDEQFF.